Listed below are T cell receptor beta chains from one sample, sequenced in a study of CD8 T cells in ankylosing spondylitis. Via MiXCR, TCRdb re-called the 5' RACE reads, giving one row per CDR3 protein. This sample has some 250,000 distinct CDR3 sequences, with about 9.1% found just once. Sequences were obtained from blood, either unsorted or a sorted T cell fraction (not recorded which). These receptors were collected from a male donor with ankylosing spondylitis or in good health (not recorded which). CDR3s include the opening cysteine and the closing phenylalanine or tryptophan. The D gene is left open where the match is weak. A clone size is listed for some rows: how often the clone was seen (once, few, many), or a class if it is expanded.

CASSLGTGGDEGYTF,TGTGCCAGCAGCTTAGGAACAGGGGGCGACGAGGGCTACACCTTC,many,TRBV7-2,TRBJ1-2,TRBD1
CASSPEAGNQPQHF,TGTGCCAGCAGCCCCGAGGCGGGGAATCAGCCCCAGCATTTT,many,TRBV12-3/TRBV12-4,TRBJ1-5,NA
CSARDKRGGEKLFF,TGCAGTGCTAGAGATAAGAGGGGCGGTGAAAAACTGTTTTTT,many,TRBV20-1,TRBJ1-4,NA
CASSLRGTSGKKETQYF,TGTGCCAGCTCCCTCAGAGGGACTAGCGGGAAAAAGGAGACCCAGTACTTC,many,TRBV18,TRBJ2-5,TRBD2
CASSRGGVYEQFF,TGTGCCAGCAGCCGGGGGGGCGTCTATGAGCAGTTCTTC,many,TRBV6-1,TRBJ2-1,TRBD2
CASSLAPLAGETQYF,TGTGCCAGCAGCTTAGCACCCCTAGCGGGAGAGACCCAGTACTTC,few,TRBV7-2,TRBJ2-5,TRBD2
CASSLYGQTAEGGANVLTF,TGCGCCAGCAGCTTGTATGGGCAAACCGCGGAAGGCGGGGCCAACGTCCTGACTTTC,many,TRBV5-1,TRBJ2-6,NA
CASTGNYYGYTF,TGTGCCAGCACAGGGAATTACTATGGCTACACCTTC,many,TRBV12-3/TRBV12-4,TRBJ1-2,NA
CSARDLADPYNEQFF,TGCAGTGCTAGAGATCTAGCGGATCCCTACAATGAGCAGTTCTTC,many,TRBV20-1,TRBJ2-1,TRBD2
CASSLRGSSSYNEQFF,TGTGCTAGCAGCTTACGGGGTTCGAGCTCCTACAATGAGCAGTTCTTC,NA,TRBV7-7,TRBJ2-1,NA
CSVSRARMETQYF,TGCAGCGTCTCCCGGGCGCGTATGGAGACCCAGTACTTC,many,TRBV29-1,TRBJ2-5,NA
CASSFWAAVDYGYTF,TGTGCCAGCAGCTTTTGGGCCGCTGTGGACTATGGCTACACCTTC,few,TRBV5-5,TRBJ1-2,NA
CASSQGATEQFF,TGCGCCAGCAGCCAAGGGGCGACCGAGCAGTTCTTC,many,TRBV4-1,TRBJ2-1,NA
CSVEGGIQETQYF,TGCAGCGTTGAAGGAGGGATCCAAGAGACCCAGTACTTC,many,TRBV29-1,TRBJ2-5,NA
CASSPTGNSYEQYF,TGTGCCAGCAGTCCTACAGGGAACTCCTACGAGCAGTACTTC,many,TRBV12-3/TRBV12-4,TRBJ2-7,NA
CVSGPKGNEQFF,TGTGTGTCGGGACCCAAGGGAAATGAGCAGTTCTTC,many,TRBV5-5,TRBJ2-1,NA
CAISSDRLTGELFF,TGTGCCATCAGTTCTGACAGACTCACCGGGGAGCTGTTTTTT,many,TRBV10-3,TRBJ2-2,NA
CASSSRDRDTDTQYF,TGTGCCAGCAGCTCCCGGGACAGGGACACAGATACGCAGTATTTT,once,TRBV7-2,TRBJ2-3,TRBD1
CSARPLAEGNTGELFF,TGCAGTGCTAGACCACTAGCGGAGGGAAACACCGGGGAGCTGTTTTTT,many,TRBV20-1,TRBJ2-2,TRBD2
CSARDYRKTGELFF,TGCAGTGCTCGGGACTACCGGAAAACCGGGGAGCTGTTTTTT,many,TRBV20-1,TRBJ2-2,TRBD2
CSALRGAGGPDEQFF,TGCAGTGCCCTCCGGGGGGCGGGGGGGCCTGACGAGCAGTTCTTC,many,TRBV20-1,TRBJ2-1,TRBD2
CASTTLGTGDTDTQYF,TGTGCCAGCACCACGCTCGGGACAGGGGACACAGATACGCAGTATTTT,many,TRBV5-6,TRBJ2-3,TRBD1
CSATRNLLRDHEAFF,TGCAGTGCCACCAGGAATTTATTGAGGGACCATGAAGCTTTCTTT,many,TRBV20-1,TRBJ1-1,NA
CASRRDSNYGYTF,TGTGCCAGCAGGAGGGACAGTAACTATGGCTACACCTTC,many,TRBV9,TRBJ1-2,TRBD1
CASSLGAAYNEQFF,TGCGCCAGCAGCCTAGGCGCGGCATACAATGAGCAGTTCTTC,many,TRBV5-1,TRBJ2-1,NA
CASSRGQGWGTEAFF,TGTGCCAGCAGCCGGGGACAGGGATGGGGCACTGAAGCTTTCTTT,many,TRBV6-2/TRBV6-3,TRBJ1-1,TRBD1